The 27 T cell receptor beta chains reported below all come from one sample, sequenced in a study of cytotoxic CD8 clonotypes in ibrutinib-treated CLL. Measured with immunoSEQ multiplex PCR; TCRdb has only the in-frame clones, and not every one. The sample includes roughly 130,000 clones, 91% of them seen just once. The material sequenced was PBMCs, taken after 12 months of ibrutinib treatment. These receptor sequences come from a human donor with chronic lymphocytic leukemia.

The count of this clone is one. V is TRBV19 and J is TRBJ1-5, with D possibly TRBD1 on 5 matching bases. Per germline, CDR1 LNHDA and CDR2 SQIVND (reference sequence). This CDR3 spans 14 amino acids. V lost 10 bases, J lost 5 bases, and 18 bases lay in between. CDR3 nucleotides: TGTGCCACCATAGGGGAGAGGGGTGATCAGCCCCAGCATTTT. It specifies CATIGERGDQPQHF. Full variable domain (outside the CDR3, taken from reference TRBV19 and TRBJ1-5): DGGITQSPKYLFRKEGQNVTLSCEQNLNHDAMYWYRQDPGQGLRLIYYSQIVNDFQKGDIAEGYSVSREKKESFPLTVTSAQKNPTAFYLCATIGERGDQPQHFGDGTRLSIL.

In regard to this clone: Other nucleotide sequences in the sample specify the same CDR3. This rearrangement joins TRBV9 to TRBJ2-7; D uncertain. CDR3 length: 14 amino acids. V was pared by 0 bases and J by 5 bases, with 12 bases between. Germline V CDR1 and CDR2: SGDLS, YYNGEE. CDR3 in amino acids: CASSVGTGINEQYF. The CDR3 DNA reads as TGTGCCAGCAGCGTAGGTACGGGTATCAACGAGCAGTACTTC.

V is TRBV7-9 and J is TRBJ2-1; D tentatively fits TRBD1 or TRBD2 (5 bases each). Deletions cut 4 bases from V and 6 bases from J, with 19 bases between. The germline V gene encodes CDR1 SEHNR and CDR2 FQNEAQ (reference sequence). The CDR3 length is 16 residues. The CDR3 protein is CASSYTTGGEVNEQFF. Here the CDR3 DNA reads TGTGCCAGCAGCTACACTACAGGAGGAGAGGTCAATGAGCAGTTCTTC.

This chain uses TRBV13 with TRBJ2-5; TRBD1 or TRBD2 may be the D gene (7 bases each). The V and J ends lost 7 bases and 3 bases respectively, with 15 bases between them. The CDR3 length is 14 residues. Germline assignment: CDR1 PRHDT and CDR2 FYEKMQ (reference sequence). CDR3 loop: CASTSRGGKETQYF. The CDR3 coding sequence is TGTGCCAGCACCAGCAGGGGGGGAAAAGAGACCCAGTACTTC.

This rearrangement joins TRBV5-4 to TRBJ2-5; a possible D gene is TRBD1 (6 bases). The length of the CDR3 is 14 residues. Germline V CDR1 and CDR2: SGHNT, YYREEE (reference sequence). The V gene lost 2 bases and the J gene lost 5 bases, with 13 bases spanning the gap. The chain's CDR3 is CASSLQGVGETQYF. For the CDR3, the DNA is TGTGCCAGCAGCTTACAGGGTGTTGGTGAGACCCAGTACTTC. Looking up the rest from reference TRBV5-4 and TRBJ2-5 gives the full variable domain: ETGVTQSPTHLIKTRGQQVTLRCSSQSGHNTVSWYQQALGQGPQFIFQYYREEENGRGNFPPRFSGLQFPNYSSELNVNALELDDSALYLCASSLQGVGETQYFGPGTRLLVL.

This chain connects TRBV30 to TRBJ2-7, with D maybe TRBD1 (6 bases). Germline V gene data show CDR1 as GTSNPN and CDR2 as SVGIG (reference sequence). The CDR3 loop spans 14 amino acids. V lost 0 bases, J lost 2 bases, and 11 bases lay in between. In nucleotides, the CDR3 is TGTGCCTGGAGTGTAGGTAACAGGGCCTACGAGCAGTACTTC. This gives the protein CAWSVGNRAYEQYF.

The rearrangement joins TRBV28 to TRBJ2-7; D might be TRBD2 (6 bases). V lost 8 bases and J 0 bases, leaving 17 bases between the germline ends. The CDR3 consists of 15 residues. In germline, CDR1 is MDHEN, CDR2 SYDVKM. Written as DNA, the CDR3 is TGTGCCAGCCCCCCCTCTAGCGCCAGCTCCTACGAGCAGTACTTC. It translates to CASPPSSASSYEQYF.

J is TRBJ1-1 and V is TRBV28; D is uncertain. The CDR3 contains 12 residues. Trimming left V 6 bases short and J 1 base short, with 6 bases between. CDR1 MDHEN and CDR2 SYDVKM come from the germline V gene. The CDR3 sequence: CASRPKNTEAFF. For the CDR3, the DNA is TGTGCCAGCAGACCCAAGAACACTGAAGCTTTCTTT.

The CDR3 is CASSFLGSYTGELFF. The CDR3 bases are TGTGCCAGCAGCTTCCTGGGCAGCTACACCGGGGAGCTGTTTTTT. The chain links TRBV7-3 to TRBJ2-2; no firm D call. CDR1 is SGHTA and CDR2 is FQGTGA in the germline V gene. Trimming stripped 3 bases from V and 3 bases from J, with 11 bases between. The CDR3 is 15 amino acids. Variable domain in full (rest from reference TRBV7-3 and TRBJ2-2): GAGVSQTPSNKVTEKGKYVELRCDPISGHTALYWYRQSLGQGPEFLIYFQGTGAADDSGLPNDRFFAVRPEGSVSTLKIQRTERGDSAVYLCASSFLGSYTGELFFGEGSRLTVL.

The chain uses TRBV27 and TRBJ2-6, with TRBD2 matching over 7 bases. The germline gives CDR1 MNHEY, CDR2 SMNVEV (reference sequence). Trimming cost V 5 bases and J 1 base; bases outside gene matches: 5. The CDR3 totals 16 residues. The CDR3 region has the DNA TGTGCCAGCAGTCCCTTGGGGGGGTCTGGGGCCAACGTCCTGACTTTC. Amino acid sequence: CASSPLGGSGANVLTF.

This clone was found once. This rearrangement joins TRBV23-1 to TRBJ2-5, with 12 bases matching TRBD1. TRBV23-1 qualifies as an ORF whose function is uncertain. This CDR3 is built from 18 residues. V gave up 4 bases and J gave up 6 bases; unmatched junction bases: 15. The CDR3 loop is CASSPWQYRDRGPKTQYF. CDR3 DNA sequence: TGCGCCAGCAGTCCCTGGCAATACCGGGACAGGGGGCCAAAGACCCAGTACTTC.

The chain has TRBV11-3 and TRBJ2-2; 8 positions match TRBD2. V was pared by 4 bases and J by 3 bases, with 4 bases of the junction left unmatched. The CDR3 totals 15 residues. The germline V gene encodes CDR1 SGHNT and CDR2 YENEEA. The CDR3 DNA sequence: TGTGCCAGCAGCTGGGAAGCGGGAGACACCGGGGAGCTGTTTTTT. The encoded protein is CASSWEAGDTGELFF.

In regard to this clone: The final CDR3 position lacks the conserved phenylalanine or tryptophan, pointing to a likely read error. The DNA is left out, because the CDR3 cannot be placed on it with certainty; the CDR3 is given as TCRdb lists it. The V gene is TRBV10-1, the J gene TRBJ2-7; TRBD1 is taken as the D call from the table, unchecked against the DNA. The germline CDR1 and CDR2 sequences are WNHNN and SYGVQD (reference sequence). The CDR3 is made up of 8 amino acids, end residues included. The CDR3 is CASMLQGE.

The rearrangement uses TRBV4-1 and TRBJ2-2; 8 bases align to TRBD2. The CDR3 loop spans 16 amino acids. CDR1 is MGHRA, CDR2 YSYEKL, per germline. V trimming: 4 bases; J trimming: 5 bases; junction bases outside the gene matches: 9. In DNA form, the CDR3 reads TGCGCCAGCAGCCTTTTGGGGACTAGTGGGACCGGGGAGCTGTTTTTT. It yields the protein CASSLLGTSGTGELFF.

This clone was detected only a few times. This chain joins TRBV9 and TRBJ2-7, with 9 positions matching TRBD1. Germline CDR1 is SGDLS and CDR2 is YYNGEE. The CDR3 sequence is 13 residues long. The trim removed 5 bases at V and 5 bases at J, leaving 5 bases unmatched. For the CDR3, the DNA is TGTGCCAGCAGTCTCCGACAGGGGGACGAGCAGTACTTC. As protein: CASSLRQGDEQYF. The full variable domain, rest sourced from reference TRBV9 and TRBJ2-7, is DSGVTQTPKHLITATGQRVTLRCSPRSGDLSVYWYQQSLDQGLQFLIQYYNGEERAKGNILERFSAQQFPDLHSELNLSSLELGDSALYFCASSLRQGDEQYFGPGTRLTVT.

The chain carries TRBV27 and TRBJ2-5, with D possibly called TRBD1 or TRBD2 (5 bases each). There are 15 residues in the CDR3. V was trimmed by 5 bases and J by 5 bases, leaving 18 bases between them. Germline V gene sequence: CDR1 MNHEY, CDR2 SMNVEV (reference sequence). As DNA, the CDR3 is TGTGCCAGCAGTAGCCGCCGGGACCAAGTGGAGACCCAGTACTTC. Protein: CASSSRRDQVETQYF.

A single count supports this clone. The chain joins TRBV5-1 to TRBJ2-7, with D uncertain. CDR3 length: 13 amino acids. V was pared by 4 bases and J by 4 bases, with 12 bases between. Looked up from germline, CDR1 is SGHRS and CDR2 is YFSETQ. CDR3 amino acids: CASSGPPGYEQYF. The CDR3, as DNA: TGCGCCAGCAGCGGACCTCCCGGGTACGAGCAGTACTTC.

V gene TRBV27 combines with J gene TRBJ2-7, with D possibly matching TRBD2 (5 bases). From germline, CDR1 is MNHEY and CDR2 SMNVEV (reference sequence). Deletions cut 3 bases from V and 1 base from J, with 13 bases between. This CDR3 has 15 residues. This CDR3 reads CASSFREGGSYEQYF. The DNA for the CDR3 is TGTGCCAGCAGTTTCCGAGAGGGCGGTTCCTACGAGCAGTACTTC.

The rearrangement joins TRBV4-3 to TRBJ2-2; 13 bases line up with TRBD2. The CDR3 spans 17 residues. From germline, CDR1 is LGHNA and CDR2 YSLEER. Trimming cost V 4 bases and J 6 bases; bases outside gene matches: 8. The CDR3 loop is CASSLGTSGDLAGELFF. In nucleotides, the CDR3 is TGCGCCAGCAGCCTCGGGACTAGCGGGGACCTGGCCGGGGAGCTGTTTTTT.

The chain employs TRBV5-1 and TRBJ2-2; D perhaps matches TRBD2 (5 bases). Germline values: CDR1 SGHRS, CDR2 YFSETQ. This CDR3 has 15 residues. The V end was cut by 0 bases, the J end by 5 bases, with 11 bases between. The CDR3, as DNA: TGCGCCAGCAGCTTGGCCTCCGGGGAAACCGGGGAGCTGTTTTTT. This codes for CASSLASGETGELFF.

The chain uses TRBV7-2 and TRBJ2-4; the D is unclear. Germline V gene data show CDR1 as SGHTA and CDR2 as FQGNSA. Trimming pared 5 bases from V and 1 base from J, leaving 12 bases between. This CDR3 contains 15 residues. CDR3 sequence (DNA): TGTGCCAGCAGCAGTGTTTGGGTGGCCAAAAACATTCAGTACTTC. This gives the protein CASSSVWVAKNIQYF.

The chain couples TRBV19 to TRBJ1-3; D is unresolved. This CDR3 region has 12 residues. Trimming took off 8 bases at V and 4 bases at J, with 9 bases between the two ends. Germline V gene sequence: CDR1 LNHDA, CDR2 SQIVND (reference sequence). The CDR3 nucleotides read TGTGCCAGTCAAAAACAGGGAAACACCATATATTTT. It codes for CASQKQGNTIYF. The full variable domain, its missing parts supplied by reference TRBV19 and TRBJ1-3, is DGGITQSPKYLFRKEGQNVTLSCEQNLNHDAMYWYRQDPGQGLRLIYYSQIVNDFQKGDIAEGYSVSREKKESFPLTVTSAQKNPTAFYLCASQKQGNTIYFGEGSWLTVV.

This clone was counted once. V gene TRBV7-3 combines with J gene TRBJ1-1; 9 nucleotides line up with TRBD1. The CDR3 is 17 amino acids. Germline loops: CDR1 SGHTA, CDR2 FQGTGA. The V segment lost 5 bases and the J segment 1 base; nucleotides outside the gene matches: 11. CDR3 residues: CASSDGVWGQGNTEAFF. CDR3 in DNA: TGTGCCAGCAGCGACGGGGTCTGGGGACAGGGGAACACTGAAGCTTTCTTT.

The genes are TRBV5-3 and TRBJ2-1; TRBD2 matches 9 bases. TRBV5-3 is an ORF; its function is uncertain. The trim removed 8 bases at V and 8 bases at J, leaving 11 bases unmatched. The CDR3 runs to 14 residues. Written as DNA, the CDR3 is TGTGCCAGGCTGAGTAGCGGGAGTTTCTATGAGCAGTTCTTC. This translates into CARLSSGSFYEQFF.

The CDR3 sequence: CASSHDAGGGYTF. CDR3 nucleotides: TGTGCCAGCAGTCACGACGCAGGGGGCGGCTACACCTTC. The V gene is TRBV7-8, the J gene TRBJ1-2; 8 bases line up with TRBD1. J was trimmed by 8 bases and V by 6 bases; bases with no gene match: 8. The CDR3 consists of 13 residues. Germline lookup yields CDR1 SGHVS and CDR2 FQNEAQ.

V is TRBV7-8 and J is TRBJ1-2; D is uncertain. Germline assignment: CDR1 SGHVS and CDR2 FQNEAQ. The CDR3 is 14 residues long. Trimming took off 5 bases at V and 2 bases at J, with 12 bases between the two ends. The CDR3: CASSAALGNYGYTF. The CDR3 nucleotides read TGTGCCAGCAGCGCAGCCCTGGGGAACTATGGCTACACCTTC.

The chain recombines TRBV29-1 with TRBJ2-7, with 13 bases lining up with TRBD2. V was pared by 6 bases and J by 6 bases, with 14 bases of the junction left unmatched. Germline V gene data show CDR1 as SQVTM and CDR2 as ANQGSEA. This CDR3 spans 16 amino acids. DNA of the CDR3: TGCAGCGTCAACCCCCTCGGGACTAGCGGGATGGGCGAGCAGTACTTC. Protein: CSVNPLGTSGMGEQYF.